This section outlines one TCR beta chain sequence together with its context. What it binds is unknown. The germline gives CDR1 SGDLS, CDR2 YYNGEE. CDR3 size: 13 residues. Trimming took 4 bases from V and 8 from J; bases not matched to a gene: 8. This specimen comes from a study of cytomegalovirus exposure and HLA in healthy donors. Looking at the study overall: The 110 or so validation repertoires were produced on the same platform as the 650 to 800 repertoires of the first cohort. This was reported in a later analysis. Study-level results: CMV antigen specificity of a few CMV-associated chains was confirmed in vitro. Altogether, 150 to 200 TCR beta chains were recorded as cytomegalovirus-associated. Diagnosis of cytomegalovirus status made by the classifier reportedly showed high specificity and sensitivity.

Profiled with immunoSEQ multiplex PCR; TCRdb holds only in-frame clones, not every one. The sample shows about 150,000 clones, about 86% of them seen only once. The V call is TRBV9, the J call TRBJ1-2; 7 nucleotides align to TRBD1. The sample comprised PBMCs. This clonotype was obtained from a human donor in good health. CDR3 sequence: CASSPDRDYGYTF. CDR3 DNA sequence: TGTGCCAGCAGCCCTGACAGGGATTACGGCTACACCTTC.